The T cell receptor (beta chain) described here comes from a study of cytomegalovirus exposure and HLA in healthy donors. Overall study findings and caveats: The records held CMV serostatus as the only immune exposure information.

13 Jbeta primers and 60 Vbeta primers were used for the PCR. The protocol was immunoSEQ multiplex PCR, while the TCRdb copy is restricted to in-frame clones and leaves out a portion. The profile shows 85,000 to 130,000 clones, around 84% of them singletons. Worth noting for this clone: Its specificity is unknown.

The CDR3 contains 16 residues. Germline assignment: CDR1 SGHTA and CDR2 FQGNSA. J lost 0 bases, V lost 5 bases, and 6 bases had no gene match. The sequenced sample consisted of PBMCs. The V call is TRBV7-2, the J call TRBJ2-5, with 10 bases aligning to TRBD2. The sequence was obtained from a woman aged 18-29 years in good health and CMV-seronegative. The CDR3, as DNA: TGTGCCAGCAGCCTAGGACTAGCGGATTACCAAGAGACCCAGTACTTC. Protein product: CASSLGLADYQETQYF.